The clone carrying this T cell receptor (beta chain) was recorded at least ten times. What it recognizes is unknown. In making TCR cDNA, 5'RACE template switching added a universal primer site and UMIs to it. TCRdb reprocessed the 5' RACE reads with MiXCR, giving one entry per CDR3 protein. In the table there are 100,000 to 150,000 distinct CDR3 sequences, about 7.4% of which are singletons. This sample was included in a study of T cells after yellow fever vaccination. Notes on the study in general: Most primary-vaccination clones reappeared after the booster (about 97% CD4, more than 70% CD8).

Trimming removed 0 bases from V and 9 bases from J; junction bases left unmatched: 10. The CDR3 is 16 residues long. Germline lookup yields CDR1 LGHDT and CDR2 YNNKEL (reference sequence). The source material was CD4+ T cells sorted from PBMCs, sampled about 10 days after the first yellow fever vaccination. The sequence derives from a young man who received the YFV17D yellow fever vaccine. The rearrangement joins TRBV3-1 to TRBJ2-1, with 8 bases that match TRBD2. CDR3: CASSQDPPGGRSEQFF. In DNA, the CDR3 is TGTGCCAGCAGCCAAGACCCCCCGGGGGGGCGGTCTGAGCAGTTCTTC.